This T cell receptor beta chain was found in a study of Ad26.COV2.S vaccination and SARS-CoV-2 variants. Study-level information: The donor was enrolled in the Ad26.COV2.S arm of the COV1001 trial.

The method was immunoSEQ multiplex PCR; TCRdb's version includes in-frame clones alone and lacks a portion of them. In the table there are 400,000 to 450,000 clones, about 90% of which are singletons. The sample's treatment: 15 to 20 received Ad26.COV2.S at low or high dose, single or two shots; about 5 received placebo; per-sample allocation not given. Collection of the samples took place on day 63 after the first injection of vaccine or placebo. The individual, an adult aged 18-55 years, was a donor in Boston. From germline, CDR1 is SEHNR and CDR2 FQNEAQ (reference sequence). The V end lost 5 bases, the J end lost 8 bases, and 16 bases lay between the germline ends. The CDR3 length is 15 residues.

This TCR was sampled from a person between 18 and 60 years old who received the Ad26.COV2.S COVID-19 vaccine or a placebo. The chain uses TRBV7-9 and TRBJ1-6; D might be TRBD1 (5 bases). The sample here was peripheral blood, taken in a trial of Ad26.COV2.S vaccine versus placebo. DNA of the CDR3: TGTGCCAGCAGCCCTAGCCGGGACGGGGATTCACCCCTCCACTTT. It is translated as CASSPSRDGDSPLHF.